This TCR beta chain was sequenced in a study of blood T cell repertoires in COVID-19. The method was immunoSEQ multiplex PCR; TCRdb's version includes in-frame clones alone and lacks a portion of them. The sample shows 250,000 or so clones, more than 70% of them seen only once. As regards this clone: Other DNA sequences in this sample translate to the same CDR3.

The CDR3 sequence is 14 residues long. CDR1 SGHRS and CDR2 YFSETQ come from the germline V gene. The germline V and J ends were trimmed by 3 bases and 0 bases, with 10 bases remaining between them. Specimen: PBMCs or T cells enriched from blood (not recorded which). This receptor was taken from a middle-aged woman with acute COVID-19. This sequence joins TRBV5-1 and TRBJ2-7; possible D gene TRBD2, 5 bases. The CDR3: CASSSRGSSYEQYF. The CDR3 DNA reads as TGCGCCAGCAGCTCTCGGGGTAGCTCCTACGAGCAGTACTTC.